The clone carrying this T cell receptor (beta chain) was seen only once. This record belongs to a study of T cell clones after liver transplantation. The CDR3 has 17 residues. The germline gives CDR1 MNHEY, CDR2 SMNVEV (reference sequence). V lost 6 bases and J 0 bases, leaving 17 bases between the germline ends. The assay was immunoSEQ multiplex PCR, and TCRdb's table has in-frame clones only and misses some. The data contain around 9,100 clones, about 75% of them singletons. The sequence was collected from a human donor who received a liver transplant. V and J are TRBV27 and TRBJ2-2; D call uncertain. Sequencing used CD8+ T cells from blood, obtained before liver transplant. In DNA form, the CDR3 reads TGTGCCAGCAGCCGCCCGGGCAGAAACTCGAACACCGGGGAGCTGTTTTTT. Protein: CASSRPGRNSNTGELFF.